This T cell receptor beta chain originates from a study of T cell responses to AZD1222 COVID-19 vaccine. The V gene lost 3 bases and the J gene lost 1 base, with 7 bases spanning the gap. Germline V CDR1 and CDR2: LNHDA, SQIVND (reference sequence). The CDR3 contains 14 residues. Study-level results: Donors, mostly white British, included more females; clonal diversity was possibly underestimated. CD4 TCRs covered the whole spike, strongest at regions 160-218 and 743-854.

For this clone: Its antigen is unidentified.

Using immunoSEQ multiplex PCR, the repertoire was profiled, and TCRdb retains in-frame clones only, with some absent. Of approximately 88,000 clones in the sample, around 92% are singletons; the top ten hold approximately 5.2%. This chain uses TRBV19 with TRBJ2-4; D remains ambiguous. Specimen: peripheral blood, collected on day 0 of AZD1222 vaccination. This receptor was obtained from an adult in good health. The CDR3 region has the DNA TGTGCCAGTAGTATCCTGTCGGCCAAAAACATTCAGTACTTC. It is translated as CASSILSAKNIQYF.